The T cell receptor beta chain described here comes from a study of post-analysis software for immune sequencing data. Prepared TCR beta cDNA libraries contained unique molecular identifiers. TCRdb recomputed calls from the PCR reads with MiXCR, one row per CDR3 protein. The table includes 150,000 or so distinct CDR3 sequences, roughly 35% detected once. This clonotype was obtained from a girl under 18 with multiple sclerosis. Sequences were derived from blood, sampled after autologous hematopoietic stem cell transplantation.

In DNA form, the CDR3 reads TGTGCTAGTGGTTTGCCGACGGACACCTACTTCTATGGCTACACCTTC. This codes for CASGLPTDTYFYGYTF. The chain combines TRBV12-5 with TRBJ1-2; D may be TRBD1 (5 bases). The CDR3 has 16 amino acids. Between the trimmed V and J ends, which lost 2 bases and 4 bases, there was a span of 17 bases. Germline V gene data show CDR1 as LGHNT and CDR2 as FRNRAP. Variable domain in full (rest from reference TRBV12-5 and TRBJ1-2): DARVTQTPRHKVTEMGQEVTMRCQPILGHNTVFWYRQTMMQGLELLAYFRNRAPLDDSGMPKDRFSAEMPDATLATLKIQPSEPRDSAVYFCASGLPTDTYFYGYTFGSGTRLTVV.